The 29 T cell receptor beta chains presented below share a single source sample, sequenced in a study of OX40 agonist ivuxolimab in advanced cancers. Method: immunoSEQ multiplex PCR; TCRdb's copy keeps in-frame clones and lacks some. The sample carries 80,000 to 85,000 clones, 85% to 90% recorded once. This specimen consisted of CD4+ or CD8+ T cells sorted from blood, obtained in a trial of the OX40 agonist ivuxolimab. The receptors come from an adult with an advanced solid tumor such as melanoma, head and neck, liver or kidney cancer.

This clone was picked up one time. This sequence joins TRBV30 and TRBJ2-1, with a possible D match to TRBD1 (6 bases). Trimming removed 0 bases from V and 9 bases from J, with 21 bases in between. The CDR3 covers 16 residues. Germline V gene data show CDR1 as GTSNPN and CDR2 as SVGIG (reference sequence). CDR3 amino acids: CAWSVFRGAEGGEQFF. In nucleotides, the CDR3 is TGTGCCTGGAGTGTATTTCGGGGAGCGGAAGGGGGTGAGCAGTTCTTC.

The chain carries TRBV7-2 and TRBJ2-4; no clear D. Trimming stripped 0 bases from V and 6 bases from J, with 12 bases between. Germline V gives CDR1 SGHTA, CDR2 FQGNSA. The CDR3 consists of 15 residues. CDR3 amino acids: CASSLAVLLGNIQYF. DNA of the CDR3: TGTGCCAGCAGCTTAGCCGTCCTTCTGGGAAACATTCAGTACTTC.

The J gene is TRBJ1-2, the V gene TRBV5-1; 7 nucleotides agree with TRBD1. Germline assignment: CDR1 SGHRS and CDR2 YFSETQ. J lost 4 bases, V lost 0 bases, and 3 bases had no gene match. The CDR3 extends over 14 amino acids. CDR3 DNA sequence: TGCGCCAGCAGCTTGGGGACAGGAAGCTATGGCTACACCTTC. This codes for CASSLGTGSYGYTF.

The chain couples TRBV28 to TRBJ2-1; 7 nucleotides agree with TRBD2. CDR1 is MDHEN, CDR2 SYDVKM, per germline. CDR3 length: 17 residues. The junction had 10 bases not matched to a gene; V was cut back by 2 bases and J by 3 bases. The CDR3, as DNA: TGTGCCAGCAGTTTAGTCGGTAGGGCTAGCGGCTACAATGAGCAGTTCTTC. Translation gives CASSLVGRASGYNEQFF.

This clone was observed a single time. The chain recombines TRBV6-1 with TRBJ2-1; 11 positions agree with TRBD2. Per the germline V gene, CDR1 is MNHNS and CDR2 is SASEGT. Trimming at V came to 8 bases and at J to 4 bases, leaving 4 bases not matched to a gene. The CDR3 has 14 residues. CDR3 nucleotides: TGTGCCAGCGCTCGACTAGCGGGATACAATGAGCAGTTCTTC. This encodes CASARLAGYNEQFF.

This clone was observed a single time. The chain has TRBV7-6 and TRBJ2-5; D may be TRBD1 (5 bases). The V gene's germline CDR1 is SGHVS and CDR2 FNYEAQ. Trimming shortened V by 2 bases and J by 4 bases, and 17 bases separated the two germline ends. The CDR3 is 16 residues long. In DNA form, the CDR3 reads TGTGCCAGCAGCTTAACGAATATAGGGGCGCGAGAGACCCAGTACTTC. It translates to CASSLTNIGARETQYF.

The V gene is TRBV7-9, the J gene TRBJ2-7; 9 nucleotides agree with TRBD1. Germline assignment: CDR1 SEHNR and CDR2 FQNEAQ (reference sequence). V shed 11 bases and J 3 bases; nucleotides not matched to a gene: 11. The CDR3 loop spans 14 amino acids. The CDR3 here is CAVTPGQGNYEQYF. The DNA of the CDR3 is TGTGCCGTAACACCGGGACAGGGAAACTACGAGCAGTACTTC. Full variable domain (remainder filled in from reference TRBV7-9 and TRBJ2-7): DTGVSQNPRHKITKRGQNVTFRCDPISEHNRLYWYRQTLGQGPEFLTYFQNEAQLEKSRLLSDRFSAERPKGSFSTLEIQRTEQGDSAMYLCAVTPGQGNYEQYFGPGTRLTVT.

The CDR3 here is CASTPGQLLNTGELFF. In DNA form, the CDR3 reads TGTGCCAGCACCCCGGGACAGCTTTTGAACACCGGGGAGCTGTTTTTT. The V gene is TRBV9, the J gene TRBJ2-2; 7 bases are a match to TRBD1. The V and J ends lost 6 bases and 1 base, in that order; junction bases with no gene match: 9. This CDR3 is built from 16 residues. Germline CDR1 is SGDLS and CDR2 is YYNGEE.

The chain links TRBV9 to TRBJ2-5; 9 bases align to TRBD2. The CDR3 loop spans 16 amino acids. CDR1 and CDR2 from the germline V gene are SGDLS and YYNGEE. Unmatched junction bases numbered 8, after V lost 0 bases and J lost 5 bases. In nucleotides, the CDR3 is TGTGCCAGCAGCGTAGCGGGCGGGAGGGCCGGTGAGACCCAGTACTTC. It encodes CASSVAGGRAGETQYF.

V gene TRBV29-1 combines with J gene TRBJ2-1; D is ambiguous. Germline V gene data show CDR1 as SQVTM and CDR2 as ANQGSEA. V shed 0 bases and J shed 2 bases, with 11 bases lying between them. The CDR3 sequence is 15 residues long. The CDR3 DNA reads TGCAGCGTTGAAGATATGGAGTCGCCCTACAATGAGCAGTTCTTC. It codes for CSVEDMESPYNEQFF.

The chain employs TRBV18 and TRBJ2-5; 11 bases agree with TRBD2. V shed 11 bases, J shed 2 bases, and the junction held 4 bases outside the gene matches. The germline V gene has CDR1 KGHSH and CDR2 LQKENI. CDR3 length: 13 amino acids. This chain's CDR3 is CAVRLAGQETQYF. For the CDR3, the DNA is TGTGCCGTCCGACTAGCGGGACAAGAGACCCAGTACTTC.

This chain joins TRBV15 and TRBJ2-2; D not certain. V was pared by 1 base and J by 3 bases, with 9 bases between. CDR1 is LNHNV and CDR2 is YYDKDF in the germline V gene (reference sequence). The CDR3 consists of 15 residues. The CDR3 here is CATSRVGSHTGELFF. The DNA of the CDR3 is TGTGCCACCAGCAGAGTGGGATCCCACACCGGGGAGCTGTTTTTT.

This CDR3 is CASSQAIDSNQPQHF. The DNA for the CDR3 is TGCGCCAGCAGCCAAGCGATCGATAGCAATCAGCCCCAGCATTTT. The chain has TRBV4-1 and TRBJ1-5; no firm D call. The V gene's germline CDR1 is MGHRA and CDR2 YSYEKL. CDR3 length equals 15 residues. With 1 base removed from V and 0 bases from J, the gap between germline ends came to 7 bases.

The chain carries TRBV14 and TRBJ2-3; D gene unclear. Germline lookup yields CDR1 SGHDN and CDR2 FVKESK. The CDR3 extends over 17 amino acids. V lost 3 bases, J lost 1 base, and 17 bases lay in between. CDR3 protein: CASSQPLGHVGTDTQYF. CDR3 bases: TGTGCCAGCAGCCAGCCGCTAGGGCACGTGGGCACAGATACGCAGTATTTT.

CDR3 region: CASSPSRPGDTQYF. In DNA form, the CDR3 reads TGTGCCAGCAGCCCCTCCCGGCCCGGAGATACGCAGTATTTT. The chain joins TRBV7-3 to TRBJ2-3, with D unresolved. Germline V gene data show CDR1 as SGHTA and CDR2 as FQGTGA. CDR3 length: 14 residues. V lost 5 bases and J lost 5, with 14 bases in between.

In its sample, this clone was seen once. This chain joins TRBV19 and TRBJ1-6, with D uncertain. Germline loops: CDR1 LNHDA, CDR2 SQIVND (reference sequence). The V end lost 3 bases, the J end lost 6 bases, and 9 bases lay between the germline ends. This CDR3 spans 14 amino acids. The chain's CDR3 is CASSINWPNSPLHF. CDR3 DNA sequence: TGTGCCAGTAGTATTAACTGGCCTAATTCACCCCTCCACTTT. Filled out from reference TRBV19 and TRBJ1-6, the complete variable domain reads DGGITQSPKYLFRKEGQNVTLSCEQNLNHDAMYWYRQDPGQGLRLIYYSQIVNDFQKGDIAEGYSVSREKKESFPLTVTSAQKNPTAFYLCASSINWPNSPLHFGNGTRLTVT.

The chain carries TRBV9 and TRBJ1-2, with D uncertain. This CDR3 has 15 residues. Germline V lookup: CDR1 SGDLS, CDR2 YYNGEE. Trimming took off 0 bases at V and 0 bases at J, with 9 bases between the two ends. CDR3 region: CASSVGPTSNYGYTF. The CDR3 DNA reads as TGTGCCAGCAGCGTAGGGCCGACGTCTAACTATGGCTACACCTTC.

This rearrangement joins TRBV7-2 to TRBJ1-6; tentative D call: TRBD1 (5 bases). The CDR3 loop spans 16 amino acids. CDR1 and CDR2 (germline): SGHTA, FQGNSA. With 0 bases removed from V and 10 bases from J, the gap between germline ends came to 16 bases. In DNA, the CDR3 is TGTGCCAGCAGCTTAGCGGGGCCAGGAAGATTATCACCCCTCCACTTT. Its protein product is CASSLAGPGRLSPLHF.

The gene calls are TRBV18 and TRBJ2-5; the match to TRBD2 covers 10 bases. Per germline, CDR1 KGHSH and CDR2 LQKENI. Trimming at V came to 6 bases and at J to 4 bases, leaving 5 bases not matched to a gene. The CDR3 loop spans 14 amino acids. CDR3 nucleotide sequence: TGTGCCAGCTCCTGGGCTAGCGGGGGAGAGACCCAGTACTTC. Translated, it gives CASSWASGGETQYF.

This clone occurred once. The V call is TRBV30, the J call TRBJ1-2; no clear D. V was trimmed by 0 bases and J by 4 bases, leaving 12 bases between them. CDR1 and CDR2 from the germline V gene are GTSNPN and SVGIG (reference sequence). This CDR3 is 14 amino acids long. The CDR3 DNA sequence: TGTGCCTGGAGTGTACCGGGCAGCTTCTATGGCTACACCTTC. This gives the protein CAWSVPGSFYGYTF. The full variable domain, in which reference TRBV30 and TRBJ1-2 provide the parts outside the CDR3, is SQTIHQWPATLVQPVGSPLSLECTVEGTSNPNLYWYRQAAGRGLQLLFYSVGIGQISSEVPQNLSASRPQDRQFILSSKKLLLSDSGFYLCAWSVPGSFYGYTFGSGTRLTVV.

This chain uses TRBV30 with TRBJ2-2; the D gene is possibly TRBD2 (5 bases). Trimming shortened V by 0 bases and J by 5 bases, and 16 bases separated the two germline ends. CDR1 is GTSNPN, CDR2 SVGIG, per germline (reference sequence). The CDR3 is made up of 16 amino acids. The CDR3 spells CAWSVGVGPRTGELFF. Here the CDR3 DNA reads TGTGCCTGGAGTGTCGGGGTAGGCCCTCGGACCGGGGAGCTGTTTTTT.

This clone was recorded a few times. The rearrangement links TRBV9 to TRBJ2-1; TRBD1 matches 8 bases. The germline CDR1 and CDR2 sequences are SGDLS and YYNGEE. The CDR3 is 16 amino acids. V was clipped by 4 bases and J by 4 bases; unmatched bases: 10. The CDR3 DNA follows: TGTGCCAGCAGCTATTCCCAGGGGGCAGCATACAATGAGCAGTTCTTC. Encoded protein: CASSYSQGAAYNEQFF. The complete variable domain, with remaining parts taken from reference TRBV9 and TRBJ2-1, reads DSGVTQTPKHLITATGQRVTLRCSPRSGDLSVYWYQQSLDQGLQFLIQYYNGEERAKGNILERFSAQQFPDLHSELNLSSLELGDSALYFCASSYSQGAAYNEQFFGPGTRLTVL.

This clone was observed a handful of times. This chain links TRBV29-1 with TRBJ1-5, with 7 bases identical to TRBD1. The germline V gene has CDR1 SQVTM and CDR2 ANQGSEA. V lost 6 bases to trimming and J lost 5 bases; unmatched junction nucleotides: 7. The CDR3 sequence is 13 residues long. The chain's CDR3 is CSVGDSPDQPQHF. CDR3 nucleotide sequence: TGCAGCGTGGGGGACAGTCCCGATCAGCCCCAGCATTTT. The full variable domain, completed using reference TRBV29-1 and TRBJ1-5, is SAVISQKPSRDICQRGTSLTIQCQVDSQVTMMFWYRQQPGQSLTLIATANQGSEATYESGFVIDKFPISRPNLTFSTLTVSNMSPEDSSIYLCSVGDSPDQPQHFGDGTRLSIL.

CDR3 sequence reads: CASSVGQGAGEQYF. The CDR3 DNA reads as TGTGCCAGCAGCGTAGGTCAGGGGGCGGGAGAGCAGTACTTC. The chain uses TRBV9 and TRBJ2-7; 8 nucleotides agree with TRBD1. Germline V gene data show CDR1 as SGDLS and CDR2 as YYNGEE. The CDR3 covers 14 residues. With V trimmed by 0 bases and J by 7 bases, 6 bases remained unmatched.

The gene calls are TRBV6-6 and TRBJ2-3; D tentatively fits TRBD1 or TRBD2 (7 bases each). The CDR3 runs to 14 residues. Trimming pared 10 bases from V and 6 bases from J, leaving 20 bases between. Germline CDR1 MNHNY, CDR2 SVGAGI (reference sequence). The CDR3 bases are TGTGCCACCAGGGGGGGCTCGGTAAGGGATACGCAGTATTTT. Encoded protein: CATRGGSVRDTQYF.

The chain is built from TRBV11-2 and TRBJ1-1, with unresolved D. Trimming took 0 bases from V and 6 from J, leaving 11 bases between them. There are 14 residues in the CDR3. Germline-derived CDR1 and CDR2 are SGHAT and FQNNGV. The CDR3 DNA reads TGTGCCAGCAGCTTAGATTTGTTTAGGTCTGAAGCTTTCTTT. Translation: CASSLDLFRSEAFF.

This chain uses TRBV7-6 with TRBJ2-3; 8 positions agree with TRBD2. Germline V gene data show CDR1 as SGHVS and CDR2 as FNYEAQ. The CDR3 totals 16 residues. With 3 bases clipped from V and 3 bases from J, the junction kept 8 bases outside the gene matches. CDR3 nucleotide sequence: TGTGCCAGCAGCTTCTTAGGTAGCGGGACAACAGATACGCAGTATTTT. It codes for CASSFLGSGTTDTQYF. The full variable domain, with the rest looked up from reference TRBV7-6 and TRBJ2-3, is GAGVSQSPRYKVTKRGQDVALRCDPISGHVSLYWYRQALGQGPEFLTYFNYEAQQDKSGLPNDRFSAERPEGSISTLTIQRTEQRDSAMYRCASSFLGSGTTDTQYFGPGTRLTVL.

Note on this clone: Distinct nucleotide sequences in the sample also encode this CDR3. The chain is built from TRBV6-1 and TRBJ1-4, with 7 positions matching TRBD1. Germline CDR1 and CDR2: MNHNS and SASEGT. Trimming at V came to 5 bases and at J to 2 bases, leaving 2 bases not matched to a gene. The CDR3 extends over 14 amino acids. This CDR3 is CASSPRGTNEKLFF. The CDR3 DNA sequence: TGTGCCAGCAGTCCCAGGGGGACTAATGAAAAACTGTTTTTT.

The chain combines TRBV11-2 with TRBJ1-1, with D tentatively TRBD1 (5 bases). The ends were cut back, 5 bases at V and 0 bases at J, with 13 bases in the middle. Germline CDR1 is SGHAT and CDR2 is FQNNGV. The CDR3 is made up of 15 amino acids. The CDR3 DNA reads TGTGCCAGCAGCATGGGGGGGTATATGAACACTGAAGCTTTCTTT. This gives the protein CASSMGGYMNTEAFF.